These 17 T cell receptor beta chains originate from one sample sequenced in a study of shared clonotypes between healthy human individuals. The naive CD8 population came from CD45RO-negative cells selected for CCR7, without terminally differentiated effector memory CD45RA+ cells. Sequenced by immunoSEQ multiplex PCR; TCRdb stores in-frame clones only, minus some. The repertoire holds about 2.2 million clones, 93% seen once, with over 1.5% in the top ten. The specimen sequenced was naive CD8+ T cells from PBMCs. The source of these receptors is a man between 18 and 29 years old in good health. Some clones in this sample may be carry-over from other donors' samples.

The chain's CDR3 is CASSSYRGYYEQYF. The CDR3 nucleotides are TGTGCCAGCAGTTCCTACAGGGGATACTACGAGCAGTACTTC. The chain is built from TRBV28 and TRBJ2-7, with 7 bases matching TRBD1. The CDR3 totals 14 residues. From germline, CDR1 is MDHEN and CDR2 SYDVKM. V shed 4 bases, J shed 3 bases, and the junction held 6 bases outside the gene matches.

The chain combines TRBV27 with TRBJ2-3; TRBD2 matches 11 bases. Germline V lookup: CDR1 MNHEY, CDR2 SMNVEV (reference sequence). Trimming cost V 0 bases and J 0 bases; bases outside gene matches: 14. The CDR3 length is 21 residues. CDR3 residues: CASSLSGPPRLAGPSTDTQYF. Written as DNA, the CDR3 is TGTGCCAGCAGTTTATCGGGGCCCCCTCGACTAGCGGGACCGAGCACAGATACGCAGTATTTT.

The V call is TRBV28, the J call TRBJ1-1; TRBD1 is a possible D gene (6 bases). V lost 5 bases and J 5 bases, leaving 21 bases between the germline ends. In germline, CDR1 is MDHEN, CDR2 SYDVKM. CDR3 length: 16 residues. The CDR3 region has the DNA TGTGCCAGCAGTGGGGGCGGGGTTTTTGTGGGGACTGAAGCTTTCTTT. Amino acids: CASSGGGVFVGTEAFF.

This chain links TRBV2 with TRBJ1-4, with a possible D match to TRBD1 (6 bases). Looked up from germline, CDR1 is SNHLY and CDR2 is FYNNEI. CDR3 size: 15 residues. V lost 6 bases, J lost 6 bases, and 17 bases lay in between. The CDR3 sequence is CASRAIPGADEKLFF. As DNA, the CDR3 is TGTGCCAGCAGGGCGATCCCGGGGGCTGATGAAAAACTGTTTTTT.

V and J are TRBV9 and TRBJ1-2, with TRBD1 matching over 7 bases. The CDR3 contains 14 residues. V was clipped by 1 base and J by 8 bases; unmatched bases: 8. Germline CDR1 SGDLS, CDR2 YYNGEE. CDR3 protein: CASSVPDRTVGYTF. The CDR3, as DNA: TGTGCCAGCAGCGTACCGGACAGGACGGTCGGCTACACCTTC.

The genes are TRBV19 and TRBJ1-1; D might be TRBD1 (5 bases). Germline values: CDR1 LNHDA, CDR2 SQIVND (reference sequence). The V gene lost 4 bases and the J gene lost 3 bases, with 24 bases spanning the gap. The CDR3 is 18 amino acids. The CDR3 loop is CASSRGLGGSERDTEAFF. The CDR3 coding sequence is TGTGCCAGTAGTAGGGGGTTGGGGGGAAGTGAGAGGGACACTGAAGCTTTCTTT.

This chain joins TRBV11-1 and TRBJ2-1; TRBD2 aligns across 7 bases. Per the germline V gene, CDR1 is SGHAT and CDR2 is FQDESV (reference sequence). V shed 0 bases, J shed 3 bases, and the junction held 8 bases outside the gene matches. The CDR3 totals 17 residues. In DNA, the CDR3 is TGTGCCAGCAGCTTAGCGGTGTTCTCTAGCGGCTACAATGAGCAGTTCTTC. This encodes CASSLAVFSSGYNEQFF.

The chain joins TRBV6-1 to TRBJ1-5; D is unclear. The CDR3 is 18 amino acids. Germline V gives CDR1 MNHNS, CDR2 SASEGT. Deletions cut 2 bases from V and 6 bases from J, with 23 bases between. CDR3 sequence (DNA): TGTGCCAGCAGTGAATTTGTTGGCGGCCCCACGGTAGGTCAGCCCCAGCATTTT. This translates into CASSEFVGGPTVGQPQHF.

The rearrangement uses TRBV5-1 and TRBJ2-3; D perhaps matches TRBD1 (7 bases). The germline V and J ends were trimmed by 4 bases and 2 bases, with 17 bases remaining between them. Germline V CDR1 and CDR2: SGHRS, YFSETQ. This CDR3 contains 16 residues. Here the CDR3 reads CASSGPDRDSTDTQYF. The CDR3 DNA follows: TGCGCCAGCAGCGGGCCCGACAGGGACTCCACAGATACGCAGTATTTT.

The V gene is TRBV28, the J gene TRBJ2-7, with D possibly called TRBD1 or TRBD2 (5 bases each). From germline, CDR1 is MDHEN and CDR2 SYDVKM. Trimming pared 8 bases from V and 2 bases from J, leaving 16 bases between. The CDR3 is made up of 14 amino acids. CDR3 nucleotide sequence: TGTGCCAGCTCCGGGACCCAGCCACCCTACGAGCAGTACTTC. Translating gives CASSGTQPPYEQYF.

The gene calls are TRBV7-3 and TRBJ2-3, with TRBD2 matching over 7 bases. CDR1 is SGHTA and CDR2 is FQGTGA in the germline V gene. The CDR3 is 15 amino acids. Unmatched junction bases numbered 10, after V lost 5 bases and J lost 5 bases. The CDR3 DNA is TGTGCCAGCAGCCCCATGGCGGGAGTAGGAGATACGCAGTATTTT. It codes for CASSPMAGVGDTQYF.

In its sample, this clone was seen once. The chain uses TRBV27 and TRBJ2-7; 11 nucleotides agree with TRBD1. CDR1 and CDR2 from the germline V gene are MNHEY and SMNVEV (reference sequence). The CDR3 is made up of 15 amino acids. V shed 11 bases and J 3 bases; nucleotides not matched to a gene: 12. The CDR3 reads CASGRTGGGSYEQYF. The CDR3 DNA follows: TGTGCCTCAGGCAGGACAGGGGGCGGTAGCTACGAGCAGTACTTC.

The chain couples TRBV7-3 to TRBJ2-7; 10 positions agree with TRBD2. This CDR3 is 15 amino acids long. J was trimmed by 5 bases and V by 2 bases; bases with no gene match: 6. Germline assignment: CDR1 SGHTA and CDR2 FQGTGA. The CDR3 DNA is TGTGCCAGCAGCTTATTCCCTAGCGGGAGCAACGAGCAGTACTTC. It codes for CASSLFPSGSNEQYF.

The chain links TRBV5-1 to TRBJ2-1; 7 bases are shared with TRBD2. Losses at the gene ends were 2 bases for V and 7 bases for J; bases not matched to a gene: 6. Germline V gene lookup returns CDR1 SGHRS and CDR2 YFSETQ. The CDR3 loop spans 14 amino acids. The DNA of the CDR3 is TGCGCCAGCAGCTTTGGAGATAGCGGGAATGAGCAGTTCTTC. It codes for CASSFGDSGNEQFF.

Of note for this clone: Other DNA variants within this sample encode the same CDR3. The genes are TRBV7-9 and TRBJ2-6; no firm D call. Germline V lookup: CDR1 SEHNR, CDR2 FQNEAQ (reference sequence). The V end lost 1 base, the J end lost 0 bases, and 7 bases lay between the germline ends. CDR3 size: 16 residues. CDR3 in amino acids: CASSLELSSGANVLTF. The CDR3 DNA reads as TGTGCCAGCAGCTTAGAACTTAGCTCTGGGGCCAACGTCCTGACTTTC.

This rearrangement joins TRBV7-9 to TRBJ2-5; TRBD2 matches 10 bases. The J segment lost 4 bases and the V segment lost 5 bases, leaving 13 bases of the junction unmatched. The CDR3 loop spans 17 amino acids. Germline CDR1 is SEHNR and CDR2 is FQNEAQ (reference sequence). The CDR3 is CASSPPSESGRAETQYF. The CDR3 DNA is TGTGCCAGCAGCCCCCCATCGGAGAGCGGGAGGGCAGAGACCCAGTACTTC.

This chain uses TRBV9 with TRBJ2-3; no reliable D call. CDR3 length equals 14 residues. V was pared by 4 bases and J by 1 base, with 10 bases between. Germline V gene sequence: CDR1 SGDLS, CDR2 YYNGEE. The DNA for the CDR3 is TGTGCCAGCAGCTCGGGCATAGGCACAGATACGCAGTATTTT. Its protein product is CASSSGIGTDTQYF.